The rows below give T cell receptor beta chains drawn from one sample of a study of cytomegalovirus exposure and HLA in healthy donors. Generated by immunoSEQ multiplex PCR, the TCRdb table keeps only in-frame clones and is missing some. In the table there are some 110,000 clones, more than 65% of which are singletons. The sequenced material came from PBMCs. All receptors derive from a woman between 40 and 50 years old in good health and CMV-seropositive. Each CDR3 is given with its conserved first and last residue.

j_call v_call cdr3_length cdr3_aa
TRBJ2-5 TRBV20-1 11 CSGAGPETQYF
TRBJ1-2 TRBV5-6 16 CASSLGGTASFNGYTF
TRBJ2-7 TRBV28 16 CASSLDRDRGTYEQYF
TRBJ2-7 TRBV5-1 14 CASSLQGAFYEQYF
TRBJ1-1 TRBV28 16 CASSPADRASNTEAFF
TRBJ2-1 TRBV28 15 CASSFGGASYNEQFF
TRBJ2-1 TRBV27 12 CASSFDSNEQFF
TRBJ2-5 TRBV29-1 11 CSVEDRETQYF
TRBJ1-1 TRBV6-6 15 CASTVTTEMNTEAFF
TRBJ1-2 TRBV15 12 CATSGSGEGYTF
TRBJ2-2 TRBV9 14 CASSVMGGTGELFF
TRBJ2-6 TRBV5-1 16 CASSPGTLPGANVLTF
TRBJ2-7 TRBV7-7 14 CASSLAGQGSEQYF
TRBJ2-7 TRBV7-9 14 CASSDPGRGGGEYF
TRBJ1-4 TRBV19 14 CASSTGGGNEKLFF
TRBJ1-4 TRBV19 14 CASSWGRGDEKLFF
TRBJ2-5 TRBV6-5 15 CASSRAGTSRETQYF
TRBJ2-1 TRBV19 16 CASSSPGLAGGDEQFF
TRBJ2-7 TRBV18 15 CASSPSQGASYEQYF
TRBJ2-1 TRBV11-2 15 CASSSPLAARNEQFF
TRBJ2-1 TRBV6-5 16 CASSYRTSGSGNEQFF
TRBJ2-5 TRBV2 15 CASSDGSGRQETQYF
TRBJ2-1 TRBV5-6 15 CASSLRAGLPNEQFF